This TCR beta chain comes out of a study of Graves' ophthalmopathy and Graves' hyperthyroidism. Background on the study: Peripheral blood samples were taken at initial diagnosis, before any treatment.

Trimming removed 0 bases from V and 0 bases from J; junction bases left unmatched: 7. CDR1 is SNHLY and CDR2 is FYNNEI in the germline V gene. The CDR3 is made up of 17 amino acids. Study-wide results and limits: Most thyroid clonotypes expanded beyond 0.001 frequency were also found in blood.

Comments on this clonotype: Its antigen is still unknown.

Investigators amplified TCR beta CDR3 regions from RNA transcripts. The library came from an HTBI-primed first-round RT-PCR and a second-round multiplex PCR. One entry per CDR3 protein, called by TCRdb with MiXCR from the multiplex PCR reads. The data show hundreds of thousands of distinct CDR3 sequences, with about a fifth seen just once and more than 5.5% held by the top ten. PBMCs stemmed from over 8 ml of fresh peripheral blood. The sequencing input was peripheral blood. The TCR comes from a young woman with stable Graves' hyperthyroidism. Some clones in this sample may be carry-over from other donors' samples. This chain connects TRBV2 to TRBJ2-5; 7 nucleotides match TRBD1. CDR3: CASSEAKGAGHQETQYF. Here the CDR3 DNA reads TGTGCCAGCAGTGAAGCTAAGGGGGCGGGCCACCAAGAGACCCAGTACTTC.